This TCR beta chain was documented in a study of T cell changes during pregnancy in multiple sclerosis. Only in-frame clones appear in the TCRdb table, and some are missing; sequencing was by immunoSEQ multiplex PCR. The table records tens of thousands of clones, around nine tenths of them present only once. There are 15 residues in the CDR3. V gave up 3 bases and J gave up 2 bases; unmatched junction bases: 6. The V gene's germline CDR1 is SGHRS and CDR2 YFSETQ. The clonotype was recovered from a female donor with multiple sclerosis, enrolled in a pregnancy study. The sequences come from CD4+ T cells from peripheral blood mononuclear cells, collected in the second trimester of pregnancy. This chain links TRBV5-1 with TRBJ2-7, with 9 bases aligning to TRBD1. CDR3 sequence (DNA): TGCGCCAGCAGCTCGACCGGGACAGGGACCTACGAGCAGTACTTC. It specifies CASSSTGTGTYEQYF. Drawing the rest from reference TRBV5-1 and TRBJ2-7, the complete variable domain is KAGVTQTPRYLIKTRGQQVTLSCSPISGHRSVSWYQQTPGQGLQFLFEYFSETQRNKGNFPGRFSGRQFSNSRSEMNVSTLELGDSALYLCASSSTGTGTYEQYFGPGTRLTVT.